A selection of T cell receptor beta chains follows, all from one sample in a study of blood T cell repertoires in COVID-19. Sequencing used immunoSEQ multiplex PCR; TCRdb keeps in-frame clones, though not all of them. Here the sample spans 330,000 or so clones, around 90% being singletons. The sequencing sample was made of PBMCs or T cells enriched from blood (not recorded which). The origin of the receptors is a woman under 40 who had recovered from COVID-19. The CDR3 runs from the conserved cysteine through the conserved F or W. D genes are given only for firm matches.

d_gene	v_gene	j_gene	CDR3nt	CDR3aa
.	TRBV19	TRBJ2-7	TGTGCCAGTAGTCGCAGTGAGGCGTACGAGCAGTACTTC	CASSRSEAYEQYF
TRBD1	TRBV28	TRBJ1-1	TGTGCCAGCCCCGGGACAGGCCTCTCGAACACTGAAGCTTTCTTT	CASPGTGLSNTEAFF
TRBD2	TRBV20-1	TRBJ2-1	TGCAGTGCTAGTATTCTAGCGGGTTACAATGAGCAGTTCTTC	CSASILAGYNEQFF
.	TRBV24-1	TRBJ2-6	.	CATSVPGGIRPGANVLTF
.	TRBV29-1	TRBJ2-7	TGCAGCGTTGTGACAGCCGGCTCCTACGAGCAGTACTTC	CSVVTAGSYEQYF
.	TRBV6-2/TRBV6-3	TRBJ1-2	TGTGCCAGCAGTTTCGCCCAGGGGTCTCGGGGCTACACCTTC	CASSFAQGSRGYTF
.	TRBV7-9	TRBJ2-7	TGTGCCAGCAGCTTGGGGAGTTCGGCCGAGCAGTACTTC	CASSLGSSAEQYF
TRBD1	TRBV7-2	TRBJ2-1	TGTGCCAGCAGCCTCGGGACAGGGGGTATCTACAATGAGCAGTTCTTC	CASSLGTGGIYNEQFF
.	TRBV18	TRBJ2-2	TGTGCCAGCTCACGGCAGGGAAACACCGGGGAGCTGTTTTTT	CASSRQGNTGELFF
.	TRBV28	TRBJ1-2	TGTGCCAGCAGTTTTCAGGGTTATGGCTACACCTTC	CASSFQGYGYTF
.	TRBV19	TRBJ1-5	TGTGCCAGTAGTCTGGGGCCGCGGGGAACCAGCAATCAGCCCCAGCATTTT	CASSLGPRGTSNQPQHF